The next 18 T cell receptor beta chains were all read from a single sample in a study of T cell repertoires in cytomegalovirus infection. TCRdb passed the reads through MiXCR, listing each CDR3 protein once. This repertoire shows 510,000 or so distinct CDR3 sequences, 26% found once; its top ten account for approximately 13%. Sequenced sample: PBMCs. The receptors derive from a human donor in good health (CMV status not recorded). Some clones in this sample may be carry-over from other donors' samples.

The chain is built from TRBV29-1 and TRBJ2-1, with TRBD2 as a possible D gene (5 bases). This CDR3 has 11 residues. The germline V gene has CDR1 SQVTM and CDR2 ANQGSEA. V was cut by 8 bases and J by 5 bases, with 10 bases left in between. In DNA form, the CDR3 reads TGCAGCCCCGGGATCAACAATGAGCAGTTCTTC. Its translation: CSPGINNEQFF.

This clonotype was seen more than once but under ten times. The genes are TRBV4-3 and TRBJ2-1; weak D call: TRBD1 (7 bases). V dropped 0 bases and J dropped 6 bases, with 15 bases sitting between them. Germline V CDR1 and CDR2: LGHNA, YSLEER. The CDR3 runs to 16 residues. The CDR3 sequence is CASSQEGRGESNEQFF. CDR3 in DNA: TGCGCCAGCAGCCAAGAAGGCAGGGGGGAAAGCAATGAGCAGTTCTTC.

The gene calls are TRBV19 and TRBJ1-2; weak D call: TRBD1 (5 bases). This CDR3 is built from 11 residues. V lost 7 bases and J 7 bases, leaving 10 bases between the germline ends. Per the germline V gene, CDR1 is LNHDA and CDR2 is SQIVND (reference sequence). The CDR3 nucleotides are TGTGCCAGTAAGCTCGGGGGTGGCTACACCTTC. Protein: CASKLGGGYTF.

This clonotype has at least ten counts. V and J are TRBV12-3 or TRBV12-4 and TRBJ1-2; a weak D match, TRBD1 (6 bases). CDR3 length equals 14 residues. Trimming removed 3 bases from V and 2 bases from J, with 10 bases in between. Here the CDR3 DNA reads TGTGCCAGCAGTTTCAGTCAGGGGAACTATGGCTACACCTTC. It yields the protein CASSFSQGNYGYTF.

The gene calls are TRBV20-1 and TRBJ2-5; D may be TRBD1 or TRBD2 (5 bases each). Germline values: CDR1 DFQATT, CDR2 SNEGSKA (reference sequence). The CDR3 is 14 amino acids. Trimming pared 6 bases from V and 5 bases from J, leaving 19 bases between. CDR3 sequence (DNA): TGCAGTGCCGGGGCGGAGAAGGGGCCCGAGACCCAGTACTTC. This sequence encodes CSAGAEKGPETQYF.

V and J are TRBV10-2 and TRBJ2-1; 9 positions agree with TRBD1. With 8 bases clipped from V and 5 bases from J, the junction kept 10 bases outside the gene matches. Germline CDR1 is WSHSY and CDR2 is SAAADI. The CDR3 runs 15 residues. The CDR3 DNA reads as TGCGCCAGCGCCCGGGATAGGACAGGGGACAATGAGCAGTTCTTC. It translates to CASARDRTGDNEQFF.

This clonotype was counted many times. The genes are TRBV7-2 and TRBJ1-5; D ambiguous. Trimming cost V 5 bases and J 4 bases, with 15 bases left between them. CDR1 SGHTA and CDR2 FQGNSA come from the germline V gene. CDR3 size: 15 residues. The CDR3 reads CASSVGRASNQPQHF. The CDR3 DNA is TGTGCCAGCAGCGTAGGTCGAGCATCTAATCAGCCCCAGCATTTT. Based on the CDR3 plus reference TRBV7-2 and TRBJ1-5, the full variable domain is GAGVSQSPSNKVTEKGKDVELRCDPISGHTALYWYRQSLGQGLEFLIYFQGNSAPDKSGLPSDRFSAERTGGSVSTLTIQRTQQEDSAVYLCASSVGRASNQPQHFGDGTRLSIL.

In its sample, this clonotype was seen a few times. J is TRBJ2-5 and V is TRBV5-5; 10 nucleotides align to TRBD2. The CDR3 has 15 residues. Germline CDR1 is SGHKS and CDR2 is YYEKEE (reference sequence). With 0 bases clipped from V and 4 bases from J, the junction kept 3 bases outside the gene matches. The CDR3 bases are TGTGCCAGCAGCTTGGGACTAGCGGGCATAGAGACCCAGTACTTC. It codes for CASSLGLAGIETQYF.

This clonotype was observed at least ten times. This chain uses TRBV7-2 with TRBJ2-2; the D is unclear. With 0 bases removed from V and 4 bases from J, the gap between germline ends came to 6 bases. The germline gives CDR1 SGHTA, CDR2 FQGNSA. The CDR3 totals 14 residues. The CDR3 DNA sequence: TGTGCCAGCAGCTTAGCGCACACCACCGGGGAGCTGTTTTTT. Translated: CASSLAHTTGELFF.

This rearrangement joins TRBV29-1 to TRBJ2-1; 12 nucleotides align to TRBD2. Germline CDR1 reads SQVTM; CDR2 reads ANQGSEA. There are 13 residues in the CDR3. Trimming removed 7 bases from V and 7 bases from J; junction bases left unmatched: 5. CDR3 DNA sequence: TGCAGCGAAGCCGGGACTAGCGGGAATGAGCAGTTCTTC. It encodes CSEAGTSGNEQFF.

The V call is TRBV6-2 or TRBV6-3, the J call TRBJ2-2, with D perhaps matching TRBD2 (5 bases). The CDR3 consists of 16 residues. Germline loops: CDR1 MNHEY, CDR2 SVGEGT. Trimming shortened V by 5 bases and J by 6 bases, and 19 bases separated the two germline ends. The CDR3 DNA is TGTGCCAGCAGTACACAGCGGAGGTCCTGGGCCGGGGAGCTGTTTTTT. Protein product: CASSTQRRSWAGELFF.

This clonotype was counted many times. The chain is built from TRBV4-1 and TRBJ1-5; no firm D call. V lost 1 base, J lost 7 bases, and 14 bases lay in between. This CDR3 is 15 amino acids long. Germline lookup yields CDR1 MGHRA and CDR2 YSYEKL. CDR3 amino acids: CASSQALSGNQPQHF. In DNA, the CDR3 is TGCGCCAGCAGCCAAGCTCTTTCGGGGAACCAGCCCCAGCATTTT.

This clonotype was observed a handful of times. This could be a read error, since a much larger clone is one nucleotide away. The chain employs TRBV7-9 and TRBJ1-6, with 7 nucleotides matching TRBD1. This CDR3 comprises 14 residues. Germline CDR1 reads SEHNR; CDR2 reads FQNEAQ (reference sequence). V lost 4 bases, J lost 5 bases, and 2 bases stayed unmatched. The CDR3 region is CASSSGTDNSPLHF. CDR3 sequence (DNA): TGTGCCAGCAGCTCCGGGACAGATAATTCACCCCTCCACTTT.

This clonotype appeared many times. The rearrangement uses TRBV7-2 and TRBJ1-1; no clear D gene. CDR1 is SGHTA, CDR2 FQGNSA, per germline. This CDR3 spans 13 amino acids. V lost 2 bases, J lost 3 bases, and 7 bases lay in between. CDR3 loop: CASSLMKDTEAFF. The CDR3 region has the DNA TGTGCCAGCAGCTTAATGAAAGACACTGAAGCTTTCTTT.

This clonotype was recorded a few times. This chain's CDR3 is CASSYGTDANYGYTF. The CDR3 nucleotides read TGTGCCAGCAGTTACGGGACAGACGCTAACTATGGCTACACCTTC. The chain combines TRBV6-5 with TRBJ1-2, with TRBD1 identical over 7 bases. The J segment lost 0 bases and the V segment lost 2 bases, leaving 3 bases of the junction unmatched. The germline CDR1 and CDR2 sequences are MNHEY and SVGAGI. CDR3 length equals 15 residues.

The sample holds many counts of this clonotype. The chain joins TRBV7-3 to TRBJ2-3, with D perhaps TRBD2 (6 bases). V lost 7 bases and J lost 0, with 11 bases in between. CDR1 SGHTA and CDR2 FQGTGA come from the germline V gene. The CDR3 has 14 amino acids. This CDR3 is CASKVAGSTDTQYF. The CDR3 bases are TGTGCCAGCAAGGTTGCGGGGAGCACAGATACGCAGTATTTT.

CDR3 protein: CASTPFSAGGLEQFF. The CDR3 region has the DNA TGTGCCAGCACCCCCTTCTCGGCGGGAGGCCTTGAGCAGTTCTTC. The chain uses TRBV7-2 and TRBJ2-1; 8 bases align to TRBD2. CDR3 length: 15 residues. After removal of 7 bases from V and 9 bases from J, the junction contained 14 bases not matched to a gene. CDR1 and CDR2 (germline): SGHTA, FQGNSA.

There are a few counts of this clonotype. The chain recombines TRBV7-9 with TRBJ2-7; D is perhaps TRBD1 or TRBD2 (6 bases each). V dropped 4 bases and J dropped 7 bases, with 17 bases sitting between them. The CDR3 has 14 residues. Germline CDR1 and CDR2: SEHNR and FQNEAQ (reference sequence). CDR3 in DNA: TGTGCCAGCAGCTCTCCGGGGGCCTCGAGGGAGCAGTACGTC. Its translation: CASSSPGASREQYV.